The following is a T cell receptor beta chain sequence with its context. These data are taken from a study of graft-versus-host responses after intestinal transplantation. Germline-derived CDR1 and CDR2 are SNHLY and FYNNEI. This CDR3 is built from 13 residues. The ends were cut back, 5 bases at V and 6 bases at J, with 11 bases in the middle. Profiling relied on immunoSEQ multiplex PCR, and the TCRdb table lists in-frame clones only, not all of them. The repertoire holds roughly 60,000 clones, with about 87% as singletons. This sequence joins TRBV2 and TRBJ1-5, with D maybe TRBD1 (6 bases). This sequence originates from a human patient who received an intestinal transplant, so some T cells may come from the graft donor. The sample consisted of PBMCs, taken 26 days after transplant. CDR3 nucleotides: TGTGCCAGCAGTCCGAGGGGGGGTCAGCCCCAGCATTTT. The encoded protein is CASSPRGGQPQHF.